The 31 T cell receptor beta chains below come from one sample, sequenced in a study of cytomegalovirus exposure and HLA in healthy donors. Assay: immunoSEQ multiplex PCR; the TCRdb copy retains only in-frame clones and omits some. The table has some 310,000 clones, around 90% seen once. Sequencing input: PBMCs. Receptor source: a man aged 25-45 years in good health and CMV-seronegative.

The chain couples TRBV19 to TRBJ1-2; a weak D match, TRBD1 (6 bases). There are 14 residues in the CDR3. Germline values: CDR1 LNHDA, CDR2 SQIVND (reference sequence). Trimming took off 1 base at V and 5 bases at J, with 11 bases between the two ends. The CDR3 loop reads CASSIVGGSYGYTF. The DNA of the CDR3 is TGTGCCAGTAGTATAGTAGGGGGATCTTATGGCTACACCTTC.

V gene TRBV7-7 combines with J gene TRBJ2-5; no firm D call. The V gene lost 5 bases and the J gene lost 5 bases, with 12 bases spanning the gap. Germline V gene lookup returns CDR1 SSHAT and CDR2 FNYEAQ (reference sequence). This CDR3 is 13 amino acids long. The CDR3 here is CASSPTPSETQYF. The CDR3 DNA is TGTGCCAGCAGCCCTACGCCCTCTGAGACCCAGTACTTC.

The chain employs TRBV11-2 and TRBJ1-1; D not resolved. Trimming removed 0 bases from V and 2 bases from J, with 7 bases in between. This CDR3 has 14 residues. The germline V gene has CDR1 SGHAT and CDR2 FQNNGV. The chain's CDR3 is CASSLEPGNTEAFF. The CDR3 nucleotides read TGTGCCAGCAGCTTAGAACCAGGTAACACTGAAGCTTTCTTT.

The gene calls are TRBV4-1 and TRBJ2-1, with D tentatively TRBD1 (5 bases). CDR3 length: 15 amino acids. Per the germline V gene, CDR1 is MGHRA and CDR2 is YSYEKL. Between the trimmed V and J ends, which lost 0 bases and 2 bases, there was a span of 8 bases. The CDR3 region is CASSQESRAYNEQFF. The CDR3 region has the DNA TGCGCCAGCAGCCAAGAATCCAGGGCCTACAATGAGCAGTTCTTC.

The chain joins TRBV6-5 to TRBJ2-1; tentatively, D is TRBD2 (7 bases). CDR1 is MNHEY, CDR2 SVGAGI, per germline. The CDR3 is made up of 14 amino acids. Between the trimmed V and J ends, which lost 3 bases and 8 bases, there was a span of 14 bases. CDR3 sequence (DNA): TGTGCCAGCAGTTATAAAGGGGGGGAGGATGAGCAGTTCTTC. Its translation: CASSYKGGEDEQFF.

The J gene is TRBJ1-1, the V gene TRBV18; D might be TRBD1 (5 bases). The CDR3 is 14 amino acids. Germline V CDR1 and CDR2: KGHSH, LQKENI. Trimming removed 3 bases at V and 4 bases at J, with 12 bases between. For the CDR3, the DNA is TGTGCCAGCTCACCGAATTACGGGGGCACTGAAGCTTTCTTT. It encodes CASSPNYGGTEAFF.

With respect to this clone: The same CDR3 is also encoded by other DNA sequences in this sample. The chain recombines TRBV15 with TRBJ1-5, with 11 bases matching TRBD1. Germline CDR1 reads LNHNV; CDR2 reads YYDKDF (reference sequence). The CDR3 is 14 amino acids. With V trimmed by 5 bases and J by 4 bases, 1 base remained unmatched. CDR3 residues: CATSRDRGNQPQHF. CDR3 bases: TGTGCCACCAGCCGGGACAGGGGGAATCAGCCCCAGCATTTT.

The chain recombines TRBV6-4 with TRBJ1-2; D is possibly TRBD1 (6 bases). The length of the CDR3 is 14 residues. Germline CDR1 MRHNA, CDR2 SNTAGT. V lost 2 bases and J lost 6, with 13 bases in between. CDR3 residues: CASSDGGRGHGYTF. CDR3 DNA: TGTGCCAGCAGTGACGGTGGCAGGGGCCATGGCTACACCTTC.

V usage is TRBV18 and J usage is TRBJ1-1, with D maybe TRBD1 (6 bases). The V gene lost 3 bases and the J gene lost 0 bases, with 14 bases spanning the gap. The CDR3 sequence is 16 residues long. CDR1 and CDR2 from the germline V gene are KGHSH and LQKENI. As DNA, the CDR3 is TGTGCCAGCTCACCTACCGGGACAACCATGAACACTGAAGCTTTCTTT. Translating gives CASSPTGTTMNTEAFF.

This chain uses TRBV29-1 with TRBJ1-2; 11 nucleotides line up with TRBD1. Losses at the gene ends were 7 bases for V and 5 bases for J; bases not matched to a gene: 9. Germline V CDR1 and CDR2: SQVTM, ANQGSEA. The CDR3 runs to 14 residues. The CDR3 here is CSAAGTGGQYGYTF. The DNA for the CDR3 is TGCAGCGCCGCGGGGACAGGGGGTCAATATGGCTACACCTTC.

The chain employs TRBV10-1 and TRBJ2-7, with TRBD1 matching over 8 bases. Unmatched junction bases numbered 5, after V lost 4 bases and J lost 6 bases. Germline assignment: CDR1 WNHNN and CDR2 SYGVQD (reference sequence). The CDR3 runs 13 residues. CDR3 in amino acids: CASSVQGAGEQYF. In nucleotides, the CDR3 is TGCGCCAGCAGTGTGCAGGGGGCGGGCGAGCAGTACTTC.

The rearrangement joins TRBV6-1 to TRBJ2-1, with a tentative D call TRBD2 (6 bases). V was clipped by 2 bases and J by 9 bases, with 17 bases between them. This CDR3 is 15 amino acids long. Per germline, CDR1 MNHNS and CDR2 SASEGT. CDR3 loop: CASSERQGGSGEQFF. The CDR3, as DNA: TGTGCCAGCAGTGAACGCCAGGGAGGATCCGGTGAGCAGTTCTTC.

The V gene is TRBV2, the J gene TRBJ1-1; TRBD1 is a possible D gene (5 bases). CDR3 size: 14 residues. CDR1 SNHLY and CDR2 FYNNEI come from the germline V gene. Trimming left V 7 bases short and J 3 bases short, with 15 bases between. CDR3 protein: CASTPGWGDTEAFF. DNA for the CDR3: TGTGCCAGCACACCAGGCTGGGGGGACACTGAAGCTTTCTTT.

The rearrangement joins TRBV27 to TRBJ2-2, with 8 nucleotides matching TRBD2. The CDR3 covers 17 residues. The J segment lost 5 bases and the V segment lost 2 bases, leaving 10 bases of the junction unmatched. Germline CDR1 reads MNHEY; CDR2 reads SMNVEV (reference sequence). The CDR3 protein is CASSLLGSGGFTGELFF. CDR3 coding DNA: TGTGCCAGCAGTTTACTCGGTTCGGGAGGGTTTACCGGGGAGCTGTTTTTT.

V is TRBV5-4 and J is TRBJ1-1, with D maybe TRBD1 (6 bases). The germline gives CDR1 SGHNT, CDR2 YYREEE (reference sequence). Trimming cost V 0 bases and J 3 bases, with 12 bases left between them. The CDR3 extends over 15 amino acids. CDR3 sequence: CASSLGTVDYTEAFF. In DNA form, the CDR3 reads TGTGCCAGCAGCTTGGGGACAGTGGATTACACTGAAGCTTTCTTT.

CDR3 region: CASSSTGIGAGELFF. Here the CDR3 DNA reads TGTGCCAGCAGCTCGACAGGAATTGGGGCCGGGGAGCTGTTTTTT. The chain recombines TRBV7-9 with TRBJ2-2; TRBD1 might be the D (6 bases). This CDR3 spans 15 amino acids. CDR1 SEHNR and CDR2 FQNEAQ come from the germline V gene (reference sequence). V lost 4 bases and J lost 6, with 15 bases in between.

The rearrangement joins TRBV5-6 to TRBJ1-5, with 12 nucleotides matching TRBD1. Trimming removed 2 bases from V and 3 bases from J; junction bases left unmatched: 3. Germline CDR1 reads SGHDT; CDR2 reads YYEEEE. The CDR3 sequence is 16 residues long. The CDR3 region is CASSLGTGGDNQPQHF. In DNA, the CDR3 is TGTGCCAGCAGCTTAGGGACAGGGGGCGACAATCAGCCCCAGCATTTT. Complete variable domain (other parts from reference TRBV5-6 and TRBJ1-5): DAGVTQSPTHLIKTRGQQVTLRCSPKSGHDTVSWYQQALGQGPQFIFQYYEEEERQRGNFPDRFSGHQFPNYSSELNVNALLLGDSALYLCASSLGTGGDNQPQHFGDGTRLSIL.

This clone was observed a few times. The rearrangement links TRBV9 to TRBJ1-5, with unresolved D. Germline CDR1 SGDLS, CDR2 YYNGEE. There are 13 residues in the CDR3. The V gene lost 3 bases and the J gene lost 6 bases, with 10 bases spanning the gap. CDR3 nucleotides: TGTGCCAGCAGCGCCTCGCCGGGTCAGCCCCAGCATTTT. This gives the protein CASSASPGQPQHF.

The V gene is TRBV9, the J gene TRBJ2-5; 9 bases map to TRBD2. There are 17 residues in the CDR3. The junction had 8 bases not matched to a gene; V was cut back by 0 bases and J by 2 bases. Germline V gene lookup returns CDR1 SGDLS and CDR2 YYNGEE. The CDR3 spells CASSVATAAGGQETQYF. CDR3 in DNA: TGTGCCAGCAGCGTAGCTACGGCCGCGGGGGGGCAAGAGACCCAGTACTTC.

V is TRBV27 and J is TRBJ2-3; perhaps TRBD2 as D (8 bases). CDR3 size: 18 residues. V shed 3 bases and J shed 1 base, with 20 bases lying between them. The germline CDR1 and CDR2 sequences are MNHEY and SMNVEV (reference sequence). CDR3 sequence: CASSFYRGGTRGTDTQYF. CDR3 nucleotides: TGTGCCAGCAGTTTTTACAGGGGCGGGACTAGGGGCACAGATACGCAGTATTTT.

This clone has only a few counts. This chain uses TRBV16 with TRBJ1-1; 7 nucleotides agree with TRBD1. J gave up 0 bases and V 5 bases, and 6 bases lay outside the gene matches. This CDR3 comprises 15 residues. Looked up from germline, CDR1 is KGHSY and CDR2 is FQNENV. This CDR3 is CASSMDRFMNTEAFF. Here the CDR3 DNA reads TGTGCCAGCAGCATGGACAGGTTCATGAACACTGAAGCTTTCTTT.

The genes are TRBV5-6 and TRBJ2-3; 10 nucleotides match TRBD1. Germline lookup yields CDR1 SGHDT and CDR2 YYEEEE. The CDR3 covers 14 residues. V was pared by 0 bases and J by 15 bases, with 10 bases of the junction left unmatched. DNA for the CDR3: TGTGCCAGCAGCTTGGATCTCGGGACAGGGGTAATATATTTT. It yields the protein CASSLDLGTGVIYF.

The CDR3 DNA follows: TGTGCCAGCAGCATTAGCGGGGGGTACTACAATGAGCAGTTCTTC. Translating gives CASSISGGYYNEQFF. The chain combines TRBV7-8 with TRBJ2-1, with 10 bases aligning to TRBD2. V was pared by 5 bases and J by 3 bases, with 4 bases of the junction left unmatched. CDR1 is SGHVS, CDR2 FQNEAQ, per germline. The CDR3 runs 15 residues.

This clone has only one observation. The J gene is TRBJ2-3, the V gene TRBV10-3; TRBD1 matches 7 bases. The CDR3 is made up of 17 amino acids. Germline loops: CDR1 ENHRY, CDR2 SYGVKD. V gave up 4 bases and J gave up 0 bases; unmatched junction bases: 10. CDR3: CAISGTSDRMSTDTQYF. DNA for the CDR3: TGTGCCATCAGTGGGACCTCGGACAGGATGAGCACAGATACGCAGTATTTT.

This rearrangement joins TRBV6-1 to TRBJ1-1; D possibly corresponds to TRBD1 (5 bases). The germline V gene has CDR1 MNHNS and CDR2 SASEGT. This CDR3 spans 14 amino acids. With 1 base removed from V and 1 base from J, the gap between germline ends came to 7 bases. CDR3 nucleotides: TGTGCCAGCAGTGAAGTGGGGGGGAACACTGAAGCTTTCTTT. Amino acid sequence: CASSEVGGNTEAFF.

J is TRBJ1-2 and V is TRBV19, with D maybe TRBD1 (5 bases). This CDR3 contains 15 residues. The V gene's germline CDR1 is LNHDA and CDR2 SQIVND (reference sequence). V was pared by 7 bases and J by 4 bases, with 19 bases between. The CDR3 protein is CASTNGALLGYGYTF. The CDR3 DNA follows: TGTGCCAGTACCAATGGGGCCCTCCTAGGCTATGGCTACACCTTC.

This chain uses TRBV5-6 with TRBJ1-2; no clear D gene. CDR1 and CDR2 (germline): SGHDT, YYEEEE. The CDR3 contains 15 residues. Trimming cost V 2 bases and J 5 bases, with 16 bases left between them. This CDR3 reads CASSLETAADYGYTF. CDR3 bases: TGTGCCAGCAGCTTAGAAACAGCCGCTGATTATGGCTACACCTTC. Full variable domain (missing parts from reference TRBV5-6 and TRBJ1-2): DAGVTQSPTHLIKTRGQQVTLRCSPKSGHDTVSWYQQALGQGPQFIFQYYEEEERQRGNFPDRFSGHQFPNYSSELNVNALLLGDSALYLCASSLETAADYGYTFGSGTRLTVV.

The CDR3 nucleotides read TGCGCCAGCAGCCAAGAATTATGGGCTCCCGAGACTTTCTTT. Its translation is CASSQELWAPETFF. The rearrangement links TRBV4-1 to TRBJ1-1; D uncertain. This CDR3 contains 14 residues. Trimming took 0 bases from V and 12 from J, leaving 17 bases between them. Looked up from germline, CDR1 is MGHRA and CDR2 is YSYEKL.

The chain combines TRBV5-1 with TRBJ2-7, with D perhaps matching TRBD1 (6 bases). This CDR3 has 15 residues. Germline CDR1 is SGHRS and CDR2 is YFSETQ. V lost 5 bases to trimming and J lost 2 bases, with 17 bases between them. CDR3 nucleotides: TGCGCCAGCAGGGAAAATGGGGCAGGGGCCTACGAGCAGTACTTC. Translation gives CASRENGAGAYEQYF.

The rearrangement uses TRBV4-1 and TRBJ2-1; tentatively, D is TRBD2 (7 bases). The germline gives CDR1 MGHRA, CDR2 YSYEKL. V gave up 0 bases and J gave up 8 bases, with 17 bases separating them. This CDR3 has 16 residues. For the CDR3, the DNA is TGCGCCAGCAGCCAAGATCGAGGGGGGGCCGTCGATGAGCAGTTCTTC. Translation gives CASSQDRGGAVDEQFF.

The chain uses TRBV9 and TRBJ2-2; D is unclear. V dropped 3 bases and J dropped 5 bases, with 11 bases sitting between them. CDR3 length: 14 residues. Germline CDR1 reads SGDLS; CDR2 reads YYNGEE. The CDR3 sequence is CASSARPATGELFF. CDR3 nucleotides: TGTGCCAGCAGCGCTAGACCGGCAACCGGGGAGCTGTTTTTT.